Below, 5 T cell receptor beta chains from the same sample are listed, as sequenced in a study of blood T cell repertoires in COVID-19. Data came from immunoSEQ multiplex PCR; TCRdb stores just in-frame clones and leaves some out. The sample has around 330,000 clones, over 85% seen once. Material for sequencing was PBMCs or T cells enriched from blood (not recorded which). Source of these receptors: a man aged 55 to 70 who had recovered from COVID-19.

This rearrangement joins TRBV2 to TRBJ1-6; TRBD1 aligns across 7 bases. After removal of 4 bases from V and 9 bases from J, the junction contained 6 bases not matched to a gene. From germline, CDR1 is SNHLY and CDR2 FYNNEI. The CDR3 length is 14 residues. The CDR3 is CASSGQGVSSPLHF. CDR3 bases: TGTGCCAGCAGTGGACAGGGCGTAAGTTCACCCCTCCACTTT.

J is TRBJ2-6 and V is TRBV7-9, with TRBD1 matching over 8 bases. Germline V gene sequence: CDR1 SEHNR, CDR2 FQNEAQ (reference sequence). Trimming at V came to 1 base and at J to 0 bases, leaving 5 bases not matched to a gene. The CDR3 consists of 18 residues. The CDR3 coding sequence is TGTGCCAGCAGCTTAGAGGCAGGGGGCTTCTCTGGGGCCAACGTCCTGACTTTC. Its protein product is CASSLEAGGFSGANVLTF.

The V call is TRBV19, the J call TRBJ2-1, with 7 nucleotides matching TRBD1. This CDR3 contains 14 residues. From germline, CDR1 is LNHDA and CDR2 SQIVND (reference sequence). With V trimmed by 4 bases and J by 8 bases, 8 bases remained unmatched. CDR3: CASSTTRQGYEQFF. CDR3 DNA: TGTGCCAGTAGTACCACTCGACAGGGCTATGAGCAGTTCTTC. The full variable domain, in which reference TRBV19 and TRBJ2-1 provide the parts outside the CDR3, is DGGITQSPKYLFRKEGQNVTLSCEQNLNHDAMYWYRQDPGQGLRLIYYSQIVNDFQKGDIAEGYSVSREKKESFPLTVTSAQKNPTAFYLCASSTTRQGYEQFFGPGTRLTVL.

This sequence joins TRBV30 and TRBJ2-1; D may be TRBD2 (6 bases). Trimming removed 0 bases from V and 9 bases from J, with 15 bases in between. This CDR3 has 14 residues. CDR1 and CDR2 from the germline V gene are GTSNPN and SVGIG (reference sequence). CDR3 nucleotide sequence: TGTGCCTGGAGTGTACAAGGAGGGATTGGTGAGCAGTTCTTC. Translating gives CAWSVQGGIGEQFF. Using reference TRBV30 and TRBJ2-1 for the parts outside the CDR3, the full variable domain is SQTIHQWPATLVQPVGSPLSLECTVEGTSNPNLYWYRQAAGRGLQLLFYSVGIGQISSEVPQNLSASRPQDRQFILSSKKLLLSDSGFYLCAWSVQGGIGEQFFGPGTRLTVL.

The rearrangement links TRBV27 to TRBJ2-5, with D possibly TRBD2 on 7 matching bases. The germline CDR1 and CDR2 sequences are MNHEY and SMNVEV (reference sequence). The CDR3 is 17 amino acids. V gave up 3 bases and J gave up 2 bases, with 19 bases separating them. CDR3 coding DNA: TGTGCCAGCAGTTTCCACGGGGGGCACCGGGGGCAAGAGACCCAGTACTTC. It encodes CASSFHGGHRGQETQYF.